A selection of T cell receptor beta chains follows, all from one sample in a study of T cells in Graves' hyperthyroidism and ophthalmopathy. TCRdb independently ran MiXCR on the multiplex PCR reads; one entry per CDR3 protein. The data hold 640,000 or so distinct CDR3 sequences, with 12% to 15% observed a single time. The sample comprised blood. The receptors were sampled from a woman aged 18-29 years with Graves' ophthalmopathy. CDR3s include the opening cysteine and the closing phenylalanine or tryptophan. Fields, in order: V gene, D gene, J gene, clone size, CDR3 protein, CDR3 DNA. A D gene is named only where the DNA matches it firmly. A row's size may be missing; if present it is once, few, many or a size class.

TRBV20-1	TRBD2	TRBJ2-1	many	CSAPGLADNEQFF	TGCAGTGCCCCCGGACTAGCGGATAATGAGCAGTTCTTC
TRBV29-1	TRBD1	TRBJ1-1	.	CSDYRGRGDTEAFF	TGCAGCGACTACAGGGGGCGGGGGGACACTGAAGCTTTCTTT
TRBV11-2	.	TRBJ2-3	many	CASSLDWRGRGTDTQYF	TGTGCCAGCAGCTTAGATTGGAGGGGTCGGGGCACAGATACGCAGTATTTT
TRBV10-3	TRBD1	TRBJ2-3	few	CAIRPDRGGTDTQYF	TGTGCCATCAGACCCGACAGGGGAGGCACAGATACGCAGTATTTT
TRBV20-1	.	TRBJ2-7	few	CSARDLRGRVYTFAEQYF	TGCAGTGCTAGAGATCTAAGGGGACGTGTCTATACCTTTGCCGAGCAGTACTTC
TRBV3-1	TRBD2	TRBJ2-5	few	CASTSKLLAGVSQETQYF	TGTGCCAGCACCTCAAAACTCCTAGCGGGAGTTTCTCAAGAGACCCAGTACTTC
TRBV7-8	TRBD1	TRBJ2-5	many	CASSTRTGYRETQYF	TGTGCCAGCAGCACCCGGACAGGGTATAGGGAGACCCAGTACTTC
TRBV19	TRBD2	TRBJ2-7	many	CASSILAGTYEQYF	TGTGCCAGTAGTATACTAGCGGGAACCTACGAGCAGTACTTC
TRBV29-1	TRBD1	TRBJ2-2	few	CSVGTGWDTGKLFF	TGCAGCGTAGGGACAGGGTGGGACACCGGGAAGCTGTTTTTT
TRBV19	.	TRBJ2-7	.	CASSSPPLAVSSYEQYF	TGTGCCAGTAGTTCCCCGCCGTTAGCGGTAAGCTCCTACGAGCAGTACTTC
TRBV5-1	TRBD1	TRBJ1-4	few	CASSQRTGVGEKLFF	TGCGCCAGCAGCCAAAGGACAGGGGTAGGGGAAAAACTGTTTTTT
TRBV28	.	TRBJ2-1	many	CASSLGGVEQFF	TGTGCCAGCAGTTTAGGTGGAGTTGAGCAGTTCTTC
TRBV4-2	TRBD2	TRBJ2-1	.	CASSQDPGTNVYNEQFF	TGTGCCAGCAGCCAAGACCCGGGGACTAATGTCTACAATGAGCAGTTCTTC